These T cell receptor beta chains were read from a single sample in a study of T cell responses to AZD1222 COVID-19 vaccine. The method was immunoSEQ multiplex PCR; TCRdb's version includes in-frame clones alone and lacks a portion of them. The sample lists about 140,000 clones; roughly 91% were seen once. Sample: peripheral blood, taken on day 0 of AZD1222 vaccination. The source of these receptors is an adult in good health. Each CDR3 is given with its conserved first and last residue. Each record gives: clone size, V gene, D gene, J gene, CDR3 protein, CDR3 DNA. D genes are given only for firm matches. Rows give clone size only sometimes, using once, few, many, or a class for an expanded clone.

size: .; V: TRBV18; D: .; J: TRBJ1-6; CDR3: CASSPRSSSYNSPLHF; DNA: TGTGCCAGCTCACCACGATCCAGCTCCTATAATTCACCCCTCCACTTT
size: .; V: TRBV5-6; D: .; J: TRBJ1-3; CDR3: CASSRGLSGNTIYF; DNA: TGTGCCAGCAGCCGGGGTCTCTCTGGAAACACCATATATTTT
size: .; V: TRBV18; D: .; J: TRBJ1-4; CDR3: CASSPSTAATNEKLFF; DNA: TGTGCCAGCTCACCAAGTACGGCTGCAACTAATGAAAAACTGTTTTTT
size: once; V: TRBV19; D: .; J: TRBJ1-2; CDR3: CASTQPAYRYYGYTF; DNA: TGTGCCAGTACCCAGCCCGCCTACAGATACTATGGCTACACCTTC
size: .; V: TRBV6-2/TRBV6-3; D: .; J: TRBJ2-2; CDR3: CASSTSGNTGELFF; DNA: TGTGCCAGCAGTACCTCAGGGAACACCGGGGAGCTGTTTTTT
size: .; V: TRBV4-3; D: TRBD2; J: TRBJ2-3; CDR3: CASSLLAGGPTDTQYF; DNA: TGCGCCAGCAGCCTACTAGCGGGGGGTCCGACAGATACGCAGTATTTT
size: .; V: TRBV3-1/TRBV3-2; D: .; J: TRBJ2-2; CDR3: CASSQITGELFF; DNA: TGTGCCAGCAGCCAAATCACCGGGGAGCTGTTTTTT
size: .; V: TRBV5-4; D: TRBD1; J: TRBJ2-3; CDR3: CASSRQGSTDTQYF; DNA: TGTGCCAGCAGCCGACAGGGGAGCACAGATACGCAGTATTTT
size: .; V: TRBV29-1; D: .; J: TRBJ1-4; CDR3: CSVVAVGGANEKLFF; DNA: TGCAGCGTTGTGGCAGTCGGTGGGGCTAATGAAAAACTGTTTTTT
size: .; V: TRBV19; D: .; J: TRBJ2-3; CDR3: CASNRGGGLDTQYF; DNA: TGTGCCAGTAATCGAGGGGGAGGTTTGGATACGCAGTATTTT
size: .; V: TRBV6-5; D: .; J: TRBJ1-3; CDR3: CASRLNSGLGNTIYF; DNA: TGTGCCAGCAGACTAAATAGCGGGTTAGGAAACACCATATATTTT
size: .; V: TRBV7-9; D: .; J: TRBJ1-2; CDR3: CASSPQSGDGGYGYTF; DNA: TGTGCCAGCAGCCCCCAAAGTGGGGACGGGGGCTATGGCTACACCTTC
size: .; V: TRBV12-3/TRBV12-4; D: .; J: TRBJ2-3; CDR3: CASGIQQRDTQYF; DNA: TGTGCCAGCGGGATTCAACAGCGGGATACGCAGTATTTT
size: .; V: TRBV2; D: .; J: TRBJ1-1; CDR3: CASSVINTEAFF; DNA: TGTGCCAGCAGTGTGATCAACACTGAAGCTTTCTTT
size: .; V: TRBV6-5; D: .; J: TRBJ1-2; CDR3: CASSPSLLGNYGYTF; DNA: TGTGCCAGCAGCCCCTCGTTACTTGGGAACTATGGCTACACCTTC
size: .; V: TRBV7-9; D: .; J: TRBJ1-5; CDR3: CASSLLGGPQPQHF; DNA: TGTGCCAGCAGCTTATTGGGGGGGCCGCAGCCCCAGCATTTT